Below are 25 T cell receptor beta chains sequenced from a single sample in a study of control samples from healthy donors and cancer patients. Sequencing was performed with immunoSEQ multiplex PCR; in TCRdb, only in-frame clones are kept and a portion is missing. The sample holds 40,000 to 50,000 clones, approximately 94% seen once. Sequenced input: blood. Source of these receptors: a man aged 60 to 75 in good health.

In this sample, this clone turned up once. This sequence joins TRBV5-6 and TRBJ2-7; D remains ambiguous. This CDR3 is 13 amino acids long. Per the germline V gene, CDR1 is SGHDT and CDR2 is YYEEEE. The V and J ends lost 4 bases and 2 bases respectively, with 10 bases between them. CDR3 DNA sequence: TGTGCCAGCAGCACCCATTCTACCTACGAGCAGTACTTC. It yields the protein CASSTHSTYEQYF.

Details on this clone: A junction boundary mismatches the germline segment, possibly from a read error. The chain uses TRBV7-7 and TRBJ2-1; D possibly corresponds to TRBD1 (6 bases). The CDR3 length is 15 residues. Germline values: CDR1 SSHAT, CDR2 FNYEAQ (reference sequence). The CDR3 loop reads CASSWGRVGSGEQFF. The DNA of the CDR3 is TGTGCTAGCAGCTGGGGGCGTGTGGGGTCAGGTGAGCAGTTCTTC.

J is TRBJ2-7 and V is TRBV27; D gene unclear. This CDR3 has 13 amino acids. Per the germline V gene, CDR1 is MNHEY and CDR2 is SMNVEV (reference sequence). V lost 2 bases, J lost 4 bases, and 9 bases lay in between. DNA of the CDR3: TGTGCCAGCAGTTTAAAGCGACCGTACGAGCAGTACTTC. This sequence encodes CASSLKRPYEQYF.

This rearrangement joins TRBV5-1 to TRBJ1-2; 7 nucleotides agree with TRBD1. Germline loops: CDR1 SGHRS, CDR2 YFSETQ. J was trimmed by 6 bases and V by 4 bases; bases with no gene match: 3. The CDR3 totals 12 residues. The CDR3 region has the DNA TGCGCCAGCAGCCCACAGGGGAATGGCTACACCTTC. Translated, it gives CASSPQGNGYTF.

The chain uses TRBV18 and TRBJ1-3, with D uncertain. The CDR3 runs 15 residues. V was pared by 5 bases and J by 2 bases, with 13 bases between. In germline, CDR1 is KGHSH, CDR2 LQKENI. In nucleotides, the CDR3 is TGTGCCAGCTCATTACCCCCGGGGACTGGAAACACCATATATTTT. Translated: CASSLPPGTGNTIYF.

This clone occurred once. J is TRBJ2-1 and V is TRBV11-2; 9 nucleotides agree with TRBD2. The J segment lost 7 bases and the V segment lost 3 bases, leaving 4 bases of the junction unmatched. CDR3 length: 14 residues. CDR1 and CDR2 (germline): SGHAT, FQNNGV. The CDR3 spells CASSFGLARNEQFF. The CDR3 coding sequence is TGTGCCAGCAGCTTTGGACTAGCGAGGAATGAGCAGTTCTTC.

The chain has TRBV6-5 and TRBJ1-4; D remains ambiguous. Looked up from germline, CDR1 is MNHEY and CDR2 is SVGAGI. Trimming pared 2 bases from V and 1 base from J, leaving 11 bases between. The CDR3 runs to 16 residues. In DNA form, the CDR3 reads TGTGCCAGCAGTTACAGGAAAACCGTAACTAATGAAAAACTGTTTTTT. Residues: CASSYRKTVTNEKLFF.

The V and J genes are TRBV6-5 and TRBJ1-1, with TRBD1 matching 9 bases. CDR3 length equals 14 residues. CDR1 and CDR2 (germline): MNHEY, SVGAGI. With 5 bases clipped from V and 6 bases from J, the junction kept 7 bases outside the gene matches. The CDR3 here is CASSRTGVGAEAFF. CDR3 bases: TGTGCCAGCAGTAGGACAGGGGTCGGAGCTGAAGCTTTCTTT.

The chain joins TRBV7-9 to TRBJ2-3, with D perhaps being TRBD1 or TRBD2 (6 bases each). Between the trimmed V and J ends, which lost 4 bases and 3 bases, there was a span of 11 bases. CDR1 is SEHNR and CDR2 is FQNEAQ in the germline V gene (reference sequence). This CDR3 region has 14 residues. CDR3 in amino acids: CASSSQGGTDTQYF. The CDR3 coding sequence is TGTGCCAGCAGCTCACAGGGAGGTACAGATACGCAGTATTTT.

V gene TRBV4-1 combines with J gene TRBJ2-1, with 10 bases that match TRBD2. V shed 1 base, J shed 7 bases, and the junction held 4 bases outside the gene matches. Germline CDR1 is MGHRA and CDR2 is YSYEKL. The CDR3 extends over 15 amino acids. The CDR3: CASSQVEAGGNEQFF. CDR3 nucleotides: TGCGCCAGCAGCCAAGTTGAAGCGGGAGGGAATGAGCAGTTCTTC.

The chain links TRBV28 to TRBJ1-4; D gene uncertain. Looked up from germline, CDR1 is MDHEN and CDR2 is SYDVKM. V lost 5 bases and J lost 9, with 10 bases in between. This CDR3 is 12 amino acids long. The chain's CDR3 is CASSQLGQKLFF. The CDR3 nucleotides read TGTGCCAGCAGTCAATTGGGCCAAAAACTGTTTTTT.

The CDR3 DNA reads as TGTGCCAGCAGCCCAGACAGGGGGCTGGATGAAAAACTGTTTTTT. Translating gives CASSPDRGLDEKLFF. The rearrangement joins TRBV5-6 to TRBJ1-4, with 10 bases matching TRBD1. The CDR3 runs 15 residues. The V and J ends lost 4 bases and 6 bases, in that order; junction bases with no gene match: 6. CDR1 SGHDT and CDR2 YYEEEE come from the germline V gene.

The V gene is TRBV6-6, the J gene TRBJ2-3; TRBD2 agrees at 12 bases. The CDR3 extends over 16 amino acids. V was clipped by 4 bases and J by 1 base; unmatched bases: 3. The germline V gene encodes CDR1 MNHNY and CDR2 SVGAGI (reference sequence). The CDR3 sequence: CASSSRLAGGTDTQYF. The CDR3 nucleotides are TGTGCCAGCAGTTCGCGACTAGCGGGAGGCACAGATACGCAGTATTTT.

This clone was seen a single time. This sequence joins TRBV9 and TRBJ1-1; TRBD1 might be the D (6 bases). This CDR3 has 15 amino acids. CDR1 SGDLS and CDR2 YYNGEE come from the germline V gene. Trimming cost V 0 bases and J 6 bases, with 15 bases left between them. The CDR3 sequence is CASSVEGGRLAEAFF. The CDR3 DNA follows: TGTGCCAGCAGCGTAGAGGGGGGTAGGTTGGCTGAAGCTTTCTTT.

V and J are TRBV10-1 and TRBJ2-7, with D hard to call. Trimming cost V 3 bases and J 10 bases, with 16 bases left between them. Germline V gene lookup returns CDR1 WNHNN and CDR2 SYGVQD (reference sequence). The CDR3 spans 13 residues. DNA of the CDR3: TGCGCCAGCAGTGAAAGTGATTTCACGGGTCAGTACTTC. Translated, it gives CASSESDFTGQYF.

The genes are TRBV27 and TRBJ1-1; D gene unclear. Germline loops: CDR1 MNHEY, CDR2 SMNVEV (reference sequence). The V and J ends lost 4 bases and 5 bases respectively, with 17 bases between them. The CDR3 is 15 amino acids. The DNA of the CDR3 is TGTGCCAGCAGTTCCGACAAGGGTGTCGAGACTGAAGCTTTCTTT. It translates to CASSSDKGVETEAFF.

The chain carries TRBV6-1 and TRBJ1-5, with D uncertain. With 3 bases removed from V and 0 bases from J, the gap between germline ends came to 3 bases. There are 13 residues in the CDR3. Germline V gene sequence: CDR1 MNHNS, CDR2 SASEGT. The chain's CDR3 is CASSDNSNQPQHF. The CDR3 coding sequence is TGTGCCAGCAGTGATAATAGCAATCAGCCCCAGCATTTT.

This chain connects TRBV9 to TRBJ2-7; D is uncertain. V gave up 0 bases and J gave up 7 bases, with 11 bases separating them. Germline lookup yields CDR1 SGDLS and CDR2 YYNGEE. The CDR3 covers 13 residues. The CDR3 is CASSVAPADEQYF. CDR3 DNA sequence: TGTGCCAGCAGCGTAGCTCCGGCGGATGAGCAGTACTTC.

V gene TRBV6-1 combines with J gene TRBJ2-7; maybe TRBD1 (6 bases). The length of the CDR3 is 17 residues. Germline V gives CDR1 MNHNS, CDR2 SASEGT. V lost 0 bases and J lost 6, with 21 bases in between. CDR3 nucleotides: TGTGCCAGCAGTGAAGCGCAACTGTGGCACAGGGTGGGCGAGCAGTACTTC. Translating gives CASSEAQLWHRVGEQYF.

The chain joins TRBV4-1 to TRBJ2-2; no clear D. CDR3 length: 13 residues. CDR1 and CDR2 from the germline V gene are MGHRA and YSYEKL. Between the trimmed V and J ends, which lost 4 bases and 4 bases, there was a span of 7 bases. The CDR3 bases are TGCGCCAGCAGCCCTTTCTCCACCGGGGAGCTGTTTTTT. Amino acid sequence: CASSPFSTGELFF.

This chain links TRBV12-3 or TRBV12-4 with TRBJ2-1; TRBD1 matches at 7 bases. The V gene end was trimmed by 6 bases and the J gene end by 8 bases; junction bases not matched to a gene: 4. The CDR3 length is 12 residues. Here the CDR3 reads CASRTGWDEQFF. The CDR3 DNA reads as TGTGCCAGCAGGACAGGGTGGGATGAGCAGTTCTTC.

The chain couples TRBV7-3 to TRBJ2-3; D uncertain. CDR3 length: 13 amino acids. V lost 5 bases and J lost 5, with 11 bases in between. Looked up from germline, CDR1 is SGHTA and CDR2 is FQGTGA. CDR3 sequence (DNA): TGTGCCAGCAGCCGCCCTGGGGAAGATACGCAGTATTTT. Translation gives CASSRPGEDTQYF. The whole variable domain, remainder taken from reference TRBV7-3 and TRBJ2-3, is GAGVSQTPSNKVTEKGKYVELRCDPISGHTALYWYRQSLGQGPEFLIYFQGTGAADDSGLPNDRFFAVRPEGSVSTLKIQRTERGDSAVYLCASSRPGEDTQYFGPGTRLTVL.

This chain connects TRBV6-5 to TRBJ1-1; no clear D gene. V was shortened by 4 bases and J by 2 bases, with 14 bases between the two germline ends. CDR1 is MNHEY, CDR2 SVGAGI, per germline. This CDR3 has 15 amino acids. CDR3 sequence (DNA): TGTGCCAGCAGTTCCTCACCAGTCCCTAACACTGAAGCTTTCTTT. It translates to CASSSSPVPNTEAFF.

This clone occurred once. This rearrangement joins TRBV28 to TRBJ2-7, with 8 nucleotides matching TRBD1. Germline CDR1 is MDHEN and CDR2 is SYDVKM. The CDR3 contains 16 residues. The J segment lost 5 bases and the V segment lost 6 bases, leaving 15 bases of the junction unmatched. The CDR3 loop reads CASSVITGGRVNEQYF. CDR3 DNA sequence: TGTGCCAGCAGCGTCATTACAGGGGGGCGCGTAAACGAGCAGTACTTC.

The chain employs TRBV19 and TRBJ2-7, with D tentatively TRBD2 (5 bases). Per germline, CDR1 LNHDA and CDR2 SQIVND (reference sequence). V lost 7 bases, J lost 3 bases, and 16 bases lay in between. This CDR3 comprises 14 residues. The CDR3 coding sequence is TGTGCCAGTAAGTCGGCGGGTGGCGGCTACGAGCAGTACTTC. Protein sequence: CASKSAGGGYEQYF.